This T cell receptor beta chain was identified in a study of blood T cells in healthy people across ages. General study points: Versus aged donors, long-lived donors had higher diversity and more naive CD4+ cells.

In regard to this clonotype: Its antigen is unknown. One junction end does not reproduce the germline sequence, and a read error may be involved.

Together with a sample-barcoded 5' primer, a J-beta primer mix was included in a second PCR lasting about 7 to 12 cycles. Every cDNA was tagged by a template-switch adaptor with 12 random nucleotides. Researchers report that each sample yielded at least 3 million CDR3-containing paired-end reads. TCRdb re-derived calls from the 5' RACE reads in MiXCR, one entry per CDR3 protein. The table has around 1.7 million distinct CDR3 sequences, approximately 30% seen once. The sequence derives from a woman under 40 in good health. Sequences were obtained from blood.

In DNA form, the CDR3 reads TGTGCCAGCAGTTACTCCCCTCAGCCACCCCCCCACTTT. Protein: CASSYSPQPPPHF. The chain carries TRBV6-5 and TRBJ1-6, with D unclear. The germline V gene encodes CDR1 MNHEY and CDR2 SVGAGI. This CDR3 has 13 residues.